This TCR beta chain was documented in a study of OX40 agonist ivuxolimab in advanced cancers. On the study more broadly: Three dose-escalation patients had partial responses: one with hepatocellular carcinoma and two with cutaneous melanoma. Study-wide results and limits: Blood T cells, both CD4+ and CD8+, expanded clonally by week 6 at 0.1 to 3.0 mg/kg. Expanded clones belonging to CD8+ T cells outnumbered, on average, those of CD4+.

CDR3 length: 12 residues. The V gene's germline CDR1 is MNHNS and CDR2 SASEGT. The V and J ends lost 7 bases and 7 bases, in that order; junction bases with no gene match: 4. Produced via immunoSEQ multiplex PCR; TCRdb's table is partial and in-frame only. This sample yields almost 65,000 clones, of which approximately 80% are seen a single time; 0.7% belongs to the top ten. Note on this clone: Its antigen is unknown.

The rearrangement links TRBV6-1 to TRBJ2-7, with 10 bases matching TRBD1. Sequenced here: CD4+ or CD8+ T cells sorted from blood, sampled in a trial of the OX40 agonist ivuxolimab. This receptor was obtained from an adult with an advanced solid tumor such as melanoma, head and neck, liver or kidney cancer. For the CDR3, the DNA is TGTGCCAGCAAACGGACAGGGGGTGAGCAGTACTTC. This gives the protein CASKRTGGEQYF.